The clone carrying this T cell receptor (beta chain) showed up many times. What it binds is not known. TCRdb called the reads again in MiXCR, with one record for every CDR3 protein. The profile covers over 100,000 distinct CDR3 sequences, with under 30% appearing a single time and 81% taken by the ten largest. The data derive from a study of T cell repertoires in cytomegalovirus infection. Overall study context: CMV infection together with matching HLA type was indicated by public TCR beta signatures. General study points: Dominant in the ex vivo response were TCR beta clonotypes restricted by HLA-C and specific for CMV.

V lost 3 bases to trimming and J lost 1 base; unmatched junction nucleotides: 3. Germline V gene lookup returns CDR1 SGHAT and CDR2 FQNNGV. The CDR3 is made up of 15 amino acids. V usage is TRBV11-2 and J usage is TRBJ2-3; 8 bases match TRBD1. Source: CD8+ T cells from cultured PBMCs, taken from culture after CMV antigen stimulation. The receptor was derived from a human donor in good health (CMV status not recorded). Some clones in this sample may be carry-over from other donors' samples. The CDR3 is CASSFGTGGTDTQYF. In DNA form, the CDR3 reads TGTGCCAGCAGCTTCGGGACAGGAGGCACAGATACGCAGTATTTT.